This T cell receptor beta chain derives from a study of OX40 agonist ivuxolimab in advanced cancers. Findings of the study overall: The authors also found low normalized T-cell clonal expansion in some nonresponders.

The V gene's germline CDR1 is SGHVS and CDR2 FQNEAQ. The CDR3 loop spans 14 amino acids. V lost 6 bases, J lost 4 bases, and 9 bases stayed unmatched. Method: immunoSEQ multiplex PCR; TCRdb's copy keeps in-frame clones and lacks some. Here the sample spans 90,000 to 100,000 clones, around 90% being singletons. As concerns this clone: Antigen unknown.

The specimen was CD4+ or CD8+ T cells sorted from blood, collected in a trial of the OX40 agonist ivuxolimab. The TCR sequence derives from an adult with an advanced solid tumor such as melanoma, head and neck, liver or kidney cancer. This sequence joins TRBV7-8 and TRBJ2-7; 7 bases agree with TRBD1. Here the CDR3 DNA reads TGTGCCAGCAGGAGGGGGCAGGGGGTATACGAGCAGTACTTC. Translation: CASRRGQGVYEQYF.